This T cell receptor (beta chain) was identified during a study of cytomegalovirus exposure and HLA in healthy donors listed by TCRdb under 2017. General notes on the study: An earlier analysis of approximately 600 of the donors reported 250 to 300 Gb of sequence data and 117 million unique TCR beta sequences from about 200 million T cells. An early release that covered 640 HLA-typed donors contained approximately 320 gigabases of sequencing data and about 93 million unique TCR sequences. Of the approximately 400 genotyped donors, around 81% fell in the genetic ancestry cluster associated with self-reported Caucasian donors. The study aimed to test whether signatures of past pathogen exposure could be identified by cataloging public T cell receptors. The study used immunosequencing to profile the T cell repertoires of around 600 subjects and linked those repertoires to cytomegalovirus serostatus. Besides the first cohort of 500 to 700 subjects, a separate validation cohort made up of 120 or so different subjects was used. High-throughput TCR immunosequencing, statistical association of individual TCRs with disease status, and machine learning were combined to predict cytomegalovirus infection status. A later analysis re-analyzed previously published TCR beta repertoires from 650 to 800 donors and added high-resolution HLA genotyping to study TCR occurrence patterns. Rather than using new phenotypic data, the later analysis identified candidate immune exposures from TCR beta sequences and from how often those sequences occurred across donors. To decide whether each TCR beta V gene segment behaved as functional or pseudogenic, an earlier analysis of 587 of the donors relied on high-throughput TCR beta sequencing. Donor age, sex, ethnicity and CMV serostatus were collected together with the repertoire data. A later genetic analysis took genome-wide SNP genotypes for about three fifths of the 666 donors and used that subset as a discovery cohort. All discovery cohort repertoires had been generated on a single sequencing platform. HLA typing included class I and class II loci at four-digit resolution. The number of typed donors differed by locus: about 620-640 for A, B, C, DRB1 and DQB1; 522 for DQA1; approximately 610 for DPA1; and about 450 for DPB1. Because of strong linkage in the cohort, four to six DR-DQ haplotypes were treated as single units for association and clustering. Among roughly 400 genotyped donors of the cohort, an average of roughly 240,000 unique TCR beta nucleotide sequences were sequenced per donor, about a sixth of them non-productive. The full study reports these points: In a later analysis, several top co-occurrence clusters were reported to appear linked to parvovirus B19, influenza, CMV and Epstein-Barr virus. The classifier was reported to diagnose cytomegalovirus status with high specificity and sensitivity in both the original cohort and the validation cohort. The cohort was sequenced for TCR beta chains only, and without alpha or paired-chain data the features that could be detected were limited. The only immune exposure information available for the cohort was CMV serostatus. Presence/absence analyses assumed roughly uniform sequencing depth across donors, an assumption that may not hold. The earlier analysis of a few hundred of the donors excluded around 17 rarely observed V segments, including chromosome 9 orphons, because counts were too low. Linkage disequilibrium might explain the correlated functional status among segregating V segments, but an unknown experimental factor could not be excluded. In an earlier analysis of approximately 590 of the donors, most TCR beta V segments appeared in productive rearrangements about 87% or about 30% of the time, broadly matching IMGT annotations. In vitro tests confirmed that a few of the cytomegalovirus-associated TCR beta chains recognize cytomegalovirus antigens. In a later analysis, over 15,000 TCR beta sequences were associated with specific HLA alleles at a false discovery rate of 0.05. In the study, 150 to 200 TCR beta chains were listed as associated with cytomegalovirus. According to a later analysis, TCR association rates differed among HLA loci, with DRB1 alleles showing the most associated TCRs and HLA-C alleles showing the fewest. Across donors, most TCR sequences were observed very rarely, whereas some public TCRs were present in many individuals. In a later genetic analysis, a missense DCLRE1C variant was associated with V-gene and J-gene trimming of TCR beta chains, and the association was replicated in an independent cohort. According to a later analysis, most CMV-associated TCR beta chains appeared to be HLA-restricted, and the HLA associations seemed to be driven largely by CMV exposure. Because some donors lacked HLA typing at each locus, the association tests relied only on the typed subset. Strong co-occurrence of HLA alleles, especially DR and DQ, made assigning TCR associations to individual alleles difficult. It was suggested by the authors that the approach could potentially be generalized to other disease states and immunological phenotypes. Compared with equally common non-associated chains, HLA-associated TCR beta chains in a later analysis were more clonally expanded and had lower generation probabilities. A further reported finding was that TCR beta sequences accurately predicted the HLA-A and HLA-B alleles for most subjects in the first cohort. A cluster of highly shared sequence variants was judged likely to be a technical artifact of the sequencing pipeline. In a later genetic analysis, fewer N-insertions in productive TCRs were reported among donors in an Asian-associated ancestry cluster than the roughly 700-donor mean.

Libraries were made using the immunoSEQ multiplex PCR assay. For the multiplex PCR, a mixture combining 60 forward primers for TCR Vbeta segments and 13 reverse primers for TCR Jbeta segments was used. The CDR3 region of rearranged TCR beta genes was amplified from genomic DNA with a multiplex PCR assay. The amplified TCR beta libraries were sequenced on the Illumina HiSeq System as 87-base-pair reads. As for the authors' bioinformatics: In a later analysis, tens of millions of unique TCR beta chains were counted across the approximately 640 repertoires, and about 10 million of these chains were shared by at least two donors. Raw reads were error-corrected and collapsed into unique sequences by a nearest-neighbor algorithm in which closely related sequences were merged to remove PCR and sequencing errors. CDR3 sequences were aligned to IMGT reference sequences to assign V, D and J gene segments. For a sequence to be retained, at least a six-nucleotide match to both a V gene segment and a J gene segment was required. A rearrangement counted as productive if the CDR3 had no stop codons and remained in frame with V and J, and every other rearrangement counted as non-productive. CDR3 was defined according to IMGT convention as the region running from the second conserved V-encoded cysteine to the conserved J-encoded phenylalanine. In an earlier analysis of roughly 580 of the donors, sequences lacking an unambiguous match to a single V gene segment were excluded. In an earlier analysis of several hundred of the donors, V segments were called functional above 56.7% productive rearrangements and were called segregating when the between-donor standard deviation exceeded 5%. To diagnose cytomegalovirus status from the catalog of TCR beta chain sequences, a statistical classification framework was built. In a later analysis, TCR nucleotide sequences were compared against IMGT/GENE-DB human TR gene sequences so that V and J genes could be assigned. A later analysis assigned CDR3 sequences and most-parsimonious VDJ recombination scenarios with the TCRdist pipeline. In a later analysis, every TCR beta chain was defined by the combination of its CDR3 amino acid sequence and its V-gene family, and reads without a unique V-gene family were dropped. In a later analysis, 550 to 650 highly shared, low-generation-probability nucleotide sequences were removed to address suspected cross-contamination and a sequencing artifact. For each public chain, a later analysis derived a clonal expansion index from normalized ranks of inferred template counts within each repertoire. A later analysis computed generation probabilities with a VDJ recombination model fitted to out-of-frame rearrangements, and checked the results against IGoR. In a later analysis, hypergeometric tests were used to score TCR-TCR, TCR-HLA and TCR-CMV co-occurrence, with a repertoire-size bias correction applied to TCR pairs. A later analysis estimated false discovery rates by permuting HLA or CMV assignments 20 times. In a later analysis, co-occurring TCRs were grouped using DBSCAN, with TCRdist sequence similarity added in when clustering inside HLA-allele-positive subsets. For co-occurrence clustering, repertoires with fewer than 30,000 or more than 120,000 public chains were excluded, along with roughly five repertoires with anomalous nucleotide sharing. The immuneACCESS repertoire file appears here via TCRdb, limited to in-frame rearrangements. These files lack a portion of the clones; in checked studies, under half of the deficit traces to unresolved V genes, and the cause of the others is not known. V, J and clone size are taken as reported in that table, and D and trimming were inferred from the DNA itself. The sample table contains roughly 80,000 clones; only one count was recorded for about 81% of them. The ten top clones hold 2% to 2.5% of the sample.

The cohort consisted of more than 650 healthy bone marrow donors. At the time of sampling, all cohort members were nominally healthy, though unrecorded immune exposures were likely present. The donor was CMV seronegative and belonged to the group of 350 or so seronegative cohort members. Each donor provided a peripheral blood sample, and peripheral blood mononuclear cells were used for TCR beta sequencing. Genomic DNA was extracted from the blood cell samples with the Qiagen DNeasy Blood Extraction Kit. As concerns this clone: Its target antigen remains unknown. No much larger clonotype is one base removed from it; base qualities were not supplied.

This TCR came from a woman between 45 and 65 years old in good health and CMV-seronegative. Sequenced sample: PBMCs.

The CDR3: CASRYRRGLGEQYF. In nucleotides, the sequence is TGTGCCAGCAGGTACCGTAGGGGGCTGGGAGAGCAGTACTTC. The chain joins TRBV6-5 to TRBJ2-7, with 7 junctional bases fitting TRBD1. Reading the germline V gene gives CDR1 MNHEY and CDR2 SVGAGI. The CDR3 goes from the cysteine to the phenylalanine over 14 residues. The kept DNA is CDR3 alone, 42 bases in frame from the first base. V loses 6 bases at its end and J loses 7 bases; junction bases beyond the gene matches: 12.